Each of the 21 T cell receptor beta chains below was sequenced from the same sample in a study of response to subunit inactivated influenza vaccine. MiXCR, run by TCRdb on the RT-PCR reads, gives a single entry per CDR3 protein. Of roughly 780,000 distinct CDR3 sequences in the sample, less than 20% were seen once. Sample: PBMCs from blood, taken 5 days after vaccination. Every receptor here comes from a man aged 45 to 65 who received an inactivated influenza vaccine.

This clonotype was found many times. The chain couples TRBV12-3 or TRBV12-4 to TRBJ1-5; TRBD1 matches 7 bases. The V segment lost 6 bases and the J segment 3 bases; nucleotides outside the gene matches: 5. The CDR3 extends over 14 amino acids. In DNA, the CDR3 is TGTGCCAGCAGCCAGGGACAGCCCAATCAGCCCCAGCATTTT. This gives the protein CASSQGQPNQPQHF.

The chain links TRBV20-1 to TRBJ2-3, with TRBD2 as a possible D gene (6 bases). The V end lost 6 bases, the J end lost 2 bases, and 18 bases lay between the germline ends. There are 15 residues in the CDR3. Germline CDR1 reads DFQATT; CDR2 reads SNEGSKA (reference sequence). As DNA, the CDR3 is TGCAGTGCCGGGGGTGTAACCCGGATCACAGATACGCAGTATTTT. It yields the protein CSAGGVTRITDTQYF.

The rearrangement links TRBV6-6 to TRBJ1-5, with unresolved D. The germline V gene encodes CDR1 MNHNY and CDR2 SVGAGI (reference sequence). This CDR3 region has 13 residues. Trimming took 6 bases from V and 0 from J, leaving 6 bases between them. The CDR3 reads CASSRSSNQPQHF. CDR3 sequence (DNA): TGTGCCAGCAGCCGAAGTAGCAATCAGCCCCAGCATTTT.

This clonotype was counted a few times. The rearrangement joins TRBV7-2 to TRBJ2-5, with D hard to call. The CDR3 spans 14 residues. Looked up from germline, CDR1 is SGHTA and CDR2 is FQGNSA. V lost 5 bases to trimming and J lost 5 bases, with 15 bases between them. Written as DNA, the CDR3 is TGTGCCAGCAGCGGTCGAAACAGACTGGAGACCCAGTACTTC. Encoded protein: CASSGRNRLETQYF.

This clonotype was recorded many times. This chain joins TRBV20-1 and TRBJ2-1; the D gene is possibly TRBD1 (5 bases). Trimming pared 5 bases from V and 0 bases from J, leaving 11 bases between. The germline CDR1 and CDR2 sequences are DFQATT and SNEGSKA (reference sequence). This CDR3 is built from 14 residues. CDR3 sequence: CSASTGSSYNEQFF. CDR3 DNA: TGCAGTGCTTCCACAGGAAGCTCCTACAATGAGCAGTTCTTC.

The rearrangement links TRBV12-3 or TRBV12-4 to TRBJ2-5; D is perhaps TRBD1 or TRBD2 (5 bases each). The V end lost 6 bases, the J end lost 4 bases, and 18 bases lay between the germline ends. The CDR3 covers 15 residues. The CDR3 DNA reads TGTGCCAGCAGCTCCGGGACCACTCAAATAGAGACCCAGTACTTC. Translation: CASSSGTTQIETQYF.

This sequence joins TRBV6-2 or TRBV6-3 and TRBJ1-2; D not resolved. V lost 0 bases, J lost 6 bases, and 11 bases lay in between. The CDR3 runs 14 residues. In germline, CDR1 is MNHEY, CDR2 SVGEGT. CDR3 in DNA: TGTGCCAGCAGTTACTCCGGCGGTGGGCATGGCTACACCTTC. Its protein product is CASSYSGGGHGYTF.

The chain employs TRBV28 and TRBJ2-5; D remains unclear. Germline values: CDR1 MDHEN, CDR2 SYDVKM. This CDR3 has 14 residues. With 3 bases removed from V and 3 bases from J, the gap between germline ends came to 11 bases. CDR3 DNA sequence: TGTGCCAGCAGTTTTATTGGTACGGAAGAGACCCAGTACTTC. Its protein is CASSFIGTEETQYF. Full variable domain (outside the CDR3, taken from reference TRBV28 and TRBJ2-5): DVKVTQSSRYLVKRTGEKVFLECVQDMDHENMFWYRQDPGLGLRLIYFSYDVKMKEKGDIPEGYSVSREKKERFSLILESASTNQTSMYLCASSFIGTEETQYFGPGTRLLVL.

This clonotype was found a few times. This chain links TRBV7-2 with TRBJ2-5, with D possibly matching TRBD1 (5 bases). Trimming shortened V by 3 bases and J by 2 bases, and 13 bases separated the two germline ends. Germline V gene sequence: CDR1 SGHTA, CDR2 FQGNSA. The CDR3 is 15 residues long. This CDR3 is CASSFLTAYQETQYF. The CDR3 nucleotides are TGTGCCAGCAGCTTTTTGACAGCGTATCAAGAGACCCAGTACTTC.

The sample holds a few counts of this clonotype. The V and J genes are TRBV6-1 and TRBJ1-2; perhaps TRBD1 as D (6 bases). The CDR3 is made up of 14 amino acids. Germline CDR1 MNHNS, CDR2 SASEGT. Trimming cost V 5 bases and J 6 bases, with 16 bases left between them. In nucleotides, the CDR3 is TGTGCCAGCAGTCCCAATTCCAGGGGTGATGGCTACACCTTC. Protein product: CASSPNSRGDGYTF.

In regard to this clonotype: The junction departs from germline at one end; a sequencing error may be responsible. The chain carries TRBV6-4 and TRBJ2-1, with TRBD2 matching over 13 bases. This CDR3 spans 16 amino acids. The germline V gene encodes CDR1 MRHNA and CDR2 SNTAGT. The CDR3 reads CASSLTSGGTINEQVF. In nucleotides, the CDR3 is TGTGCCAGCAGCCTGACTAGCGGGGGGACAATCAATGAGCAGGTCTTC.

In its sample, this clonotype was seen a few times. The chain joins TRBV5-1 to TRBJ1-1; no reliable D call. Germline assignment: CDR1 SGHRS and CDR2 YFSETQ. The CDR3 loop spans 15 amino acids. The V end was cut by 0 bases, the J end by 1 base, with 10 bases between. CDR3 coding DNA: TGCGCCAGCAGCTTGGAAGGGCGGGGGAACACTGAAGCTTTCTTT. Its protein product is CASSLEGRGNTEAFF.

This clonotype has a count of ten or more. The chain couples TRBV7-8 to TRBJ2-4; possible D gene TRBD1, 6 bases. Between the trimmed V and J ends, which lost 5 bases and 6 bases, there was a span of 17 bases. CDR1 and CDR2 (germline): SGHVS, FQNEAQ. This CDR3 is built from 15 residues. Here the CDR3 reads CASSPNRARGNIQYF. CDR3 DNA sequence: TGTGCCAGCAGCCCCAACAGGGCTAGGGGAAACATTCAGTACTTC.

Only a few counts were recorded for this clonotype. The chain recombines TRBV29-1 with TRBJ2-3; 8 bases line up with TRBD1. Germline values: CDR1 SQVTM, CDR2 ANQGSEA. The length of the CDR3 is 15 residues. The V gene end was trimmed by 4 bases and the J gene end by 0 bases; junction bases not matched to a gene: 6. In DNA, the CDR3 is TGCAGCGTTGGGGTCGGGACAGGTAGCACAGATACGCAGTATTTT. Its translation is CSVGVGTGSTDTQYF.

The chain links TRBV15 to TRBJ2-1; no firm D call. Germline CDR1 reads LNHNV; CDR2 reads YYDKDF (reference sequence). The CDR3 extends over 15 amino acids. V lost 0 bases, J lost 1 base, and 7 bases lay in between. DNA of the CDR3: TGTGCCACCAGCAGAGAAGGGATATCCTACAATGAGCAGTTCTTC. As protein: CATSREGISYNEQFF.

This clonotype has a count of ten or more. The rearrangement links TRBV29-1 to TRBJ2-3; D is unresolved. The CDR3 has 11 residues. Germline CDR1 SQVTM, CDR2 ANQGSEA. V was shortened by 2 bases and J by 8 bases, with 8 bases between the two germline ends. CDR3 residues: CSVEQEPTQYF. DNA of the CDR3: TGCAGCGTTGAACAGGAGCCTACGCAGTATTTT.

The chain couples TRBV2 to TRBJ1-1; D unresolved. With 8 bases removed from V and 0 bases from J, the gap between germline ends came to 10 bases. The CDR3 has 13 amino acids. Germline V gene data show CDR1 as SNHLY and CDR2 as FYNNEI. The CDR3 DNA sequence: TGTGCCAGCGGTGCGGGTGTGAACACTGAAGCTTTCTTT. Translating it yields CASGAGVNTEAFF.

The rearrangement links TRBV5-1 to TRBJ2-1; maybe TRBD1 (5 bases). This CDR3 is built from 14 residues. The V gene's germline CDR1 is SGHRS and CDR2 YFSETQ. V was pared by 6 bases and J by 8 bases, with 18 bases between. DNA of the CDR3: TGCGCCAGCAATCAGTGGGGCCCTGTTGATGAGCAGTTCTTC. Translated, it gives CASNQWGPVDEQFF.

The table lists this clonotype with a few counts. This chain joins TRBV4-1 and TRBJ2-7, with a tentative D call TRBD1 (5 bases). Trimming removed 1 base at V and 2 bases at J, with 9 bases between. Looked up from germline, CDR1 is MGHRA and CDR2 is YSYEKL. CDR3 length equals 14 residues. The CDR3 DNA is TGCGCCAGCAGCCAAGGGACAATTGCCTACGAGCAGTACTTC. The encoded protein is CASSQGTIAYEQYF.

The rearrangement uses TRBV5-1 and TRBJ2-7; 12 nucleotides align to TRBD2. Germline-derived CDR1 and CDR2 are SGHRS and YFSETQ. Unmatched junction bases numbered 9, after V lost 4 bases and J lost 7 bases. CDR3 length: 15 amino acids. Here the CDR3 reads CASSPRLAGVVEQYF. As DNA, the CDR3 is TGCGCCAGCAGCCCCCGACTAGCGGGAGTAGTGGAGCAGTACTTC.

The V call is TRBV28, the J call TRBJ2-7, with TRBD1 matching over 7 bases. The CDR3 length is 14 residues. The J segment lost 2 bases and the V segment lost 5 bases, leaving 6 bases of the junction unmatched. Germline loops: CDR1 MDHEN, CDR2 SYDVKM. CDR3 sequence (DNA): TGTGCCAGCAGTGTGGGACAGCCCCCCTACGAGCAGTACTTC. Amino acids: CASSVGQPPYEQYF.